This T cell receptor (beta chain) was profiled in a study of OX40 agonist ivuxolimab in advanced cancers. Background on the study: The treatment was a fully human IgG2 OX40 agonist, ivuxolimab. Study-wide points: Low normalized clonal expansion also occurred in some nonresponding patients.

This clone was recorded a few times. Its antigen is unknown. Sequencing used immunoSEQ multiplex PCR; TCRdb keeps in-frame clones, though not all of them. This table has about 36,000 clones, less than 80% appearing once. The CDR3 runs 12 residues. Per germline, CDR1 LNHNV and CDR2 YYDKDF (reference sequence). The V gene lost 6 bases and the J gene lost 4 bases, with 10 bases spanning the gap. Sequencing was performed on CD4+ or CD8+ T cells sorted from blood, taken in a trial of the OX40 agonist ivuxolimab. This clonotype was sampled from an adult with an advanced solid tumor such as melanoma, head and neck, liver or kidney cancer. This chain links TRBV15 with TRBJ2-7; D might be TRBD1 (6 bases). The DNA of the CDR3 is TGTGCCACCAGTTTGGACAGATACGAGCAGTACTTC. Translated, it gives CATSLDRYEQYF.